The clone carrying this T cell receptor (beta chain) was seen more than once but under ten times. Its antigen is unknown. The sample comes from a study of T-cell memory formation after mild COVID-19. CDR1 is DFQATT, CDR2 SNEGSKA, per germline (reference sequence). V was pared by 0 bases and J by 5 bases, with 5 bases of the junction left unmatched. This CDR3 comprises 14 residues. General observations from the study: Mainly in CM and EM were contracting CD4+ clones; CD8+ were in EMRA. Clones shrinking between day 15 and 85 showed a balanced CD4/CD8 split, and those that grew later tilted toward CD4+. Cross-reactive memory seemingly joined, as some responding clones were found in pre-infection memory.

In TCRdb, the 5' RACE reads were re-called with MiXCR into one record per CDR3 protein. The sample lists over 150,000 distinct CDR3 sequences, 13% occurring once. The chain uses TRBV20-1 and TRBJ2-7; 9 nucleotides match TRBD1. The TCR sequence derives from a young man who had mild COVID-19 (a few samples of this study predate the infection). Cell type and time point are not known. Sequenced sample: PBMCs or a T cell subset sorted from them (not recorded which). This chain's CDR3 is CSARDQGQGDEQYF. CDR3 coding DNA: TGCAGTGCTAGAGATCAGGGACAGGGAGACGAGCAGTACTTC.